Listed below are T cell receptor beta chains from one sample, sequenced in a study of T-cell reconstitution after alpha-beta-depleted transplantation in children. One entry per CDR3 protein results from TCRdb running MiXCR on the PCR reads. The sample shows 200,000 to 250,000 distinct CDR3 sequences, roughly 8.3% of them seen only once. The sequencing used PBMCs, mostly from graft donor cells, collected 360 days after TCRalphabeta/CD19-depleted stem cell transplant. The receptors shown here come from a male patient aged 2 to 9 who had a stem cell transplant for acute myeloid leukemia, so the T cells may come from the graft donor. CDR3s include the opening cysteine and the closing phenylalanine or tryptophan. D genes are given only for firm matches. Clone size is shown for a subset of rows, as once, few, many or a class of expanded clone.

CSVEDSSSLSYNEQFF	TGCAGCGTTGAAGATTCGAGTTCTTTGAGCTACAATGAGCAGTTCTTC	TRBJ2-1	NA	many	TRBV29-1
CSARPGTTYEQYF	TGCAGTGCTAGACCGGGAACAACCTACGAGCAGTACTTC	TRBJ2-7	NA	many	TRBV20-1
CATSREITQPQHF	TGTGCCACCAGCAGAGAAATCACTCAGCCCCAGCATTTT	TRBJ1-5	NA	NA	TRBV15
CASSLMGQNYEQYF	TGTGCCAGCAGTTTGATGGGACAGAACTACGAGCAGTACTTC	TRBJ2-7	TRBD1	NA	TRBV12-3/TRBV12-4
CASSQGLPLRPDTQYF	TGTGCCAGCAGCCAGGGACTACCCCTAAGGCCAGATACGCAGTATTTT	TRBJ2-3	TRBD2	many	TRBV4-2
CASSLAEAVGNEKLFF	TGCGCCAGCAGCTTGGCCGAGGCGGTGGGGAATGAAAAACTGTTTTTT	TRBJ1-4	NA	NA	TRBV5-1
CASSLVARSGYNEQFF	TGTGCCAGCAGCTTAGTAGCACGTAGCGGGTACAATGAGCAGTTCTTC	TRBJ2-1	TRBD2	few	TRBV7-2
CASSADSNNYGYTF	TGTGCCAGCAGCGCGGACAGCAATAACTATGGCTACACCTTC	TRBJ1-2	NA	few	TRBV6-1
CASSSLYRETETDTQYF	TGTGCCAGCAGCTCTCTATACAGGGAAACCGAGACAGATACGCAGTATTTT	TRBJ2-3	NA	NA	TRBV7-2
CASSLGGDTNTQYF	TGCGCCAGCAGCTTGGGGGGAGACACAAATACGCAGTATTTT	TRBJ2-3	NA	NA	TRBV5-1
CSVEGQGVHEQYF	TGCAGCGTTGAGGGACAGGGAGTCCACGAGCAGTACTTC	TRBJ2-7	TRBD1	many	TRBV29-1
CASSLGWVDTQYF	TGTGCCAGCAGCTTAGGCTGGGTCGATACGCAGTATTTT	TRBJ2-3	NA	many	TRBV7-2
CASSVTVNTEAFF	TGTGCCAGCAGTGTCACAGTGAACACTGAAGCTTTCTTT	TRBJ1-1	NA	NA	TRBV12-3/TRBV12-4
CASSFPRLVGADTQYF	TGCGCCAGCAGCTTTCCAAGACTAGTTGGTGCAGATACGCAGTATTTT	TRBJ2-3	NA	NA	TRBV5-1
CASSPWRQGSTDTQYF	TGCGCCAGCAGCCCTTGGCGACAGGGAAGCACAGATACGCAGTATTTT	TRBJ2-3	TRBD1	few	TRBV5-1
CASSLHRQVLGYTF	TGTGCCAGCAGTTTGCACCGACAGGTACTCGGCTACACCTTC	TRBJ1-2	NA	NA	TRBV27
CASSLGRETEAFF	TGTGCCAGCAGCCTGGGCAGGGAGACTGAAGCTTTCTTT	TRBJ1-1	NA	few	TRBV7-3
CASSAQGAGGNEQFF	TGCGCCAGCAGCGCGCAGGGGGCAGGTGGGAATGAGCAGTTCTTC	TRBJ2-1	TRBD1	NA	TRBV5-1
CASSFAQRRETQYF	TGTGCCAGCAGCTTCGCCCAACGGCGGGAGACCCAGTACTTC	TRBJ2-5	NA	many	TRBV7-9
CASSYSEKRGRLVGELFF	TGTGCCAGCAGTTACTCGGAAAAGCGGGGGAGGCTGGTCGGGGAGCTGTTTTTT	TRBJ2-2	TRBD2	NA	TRBV6-7
CAISEPKLAASYNEQFF	TGTGCCATCAGTGAGCCCAAACTAGCGGCTTCCTACAATGAGCAGTTCTTC	TRBJ2-1	TRBD2	few	TRBV10-3
CASSPDRGDADTQYF	TGCGCCAGCAGCCCGGATCGCGGAGACGCGGATACGCAGTATTTT	TRBJ2-3	NA	many	TRBV5-1
CSVDGTRRAQETQYF	TGCAGCGTTGATGGGACCAGAAGGGCCCAAGAGACCCAGTACTTC	TRBJ2-5	NA	NA	TRBV29-1
CASSFLAGYNEQFF	TGTGCCAGCAGCTTTCTAGCGGGTTACAATGAGCAGTTCTTC	TRBJ2-1	TRBD2	NA	TRBV7-2
CASSGRDSPYNEQFF	TGTGCCAGCAGCGGCCGGGACTCCCCATACAATGAGCAGTTCTTC	TRBJ2-1	NA	few	TRBV9
CASSDGTGASTIYF	TGTGCCAGCAGTGACGGGACAGGGGCGTCCACCATATATTTT	TRBJ1-3	TRBD1	many	TRBV25-1
CASSSQGVVDQPQHF	TGTGCCAGCAGTTCCCAGGGCGTGGTGGATCAGCCCCAGCATTTT	TRBJ1-5	NA	few	TRBV27
CASSARQGWEQETQYF	TGTGCCAGCAGCGCCCGACAGGGTTGGGAGCAAGAGACCCAGTACTTC	TRBJ2-5	TRBD1	NA	TRBV9
CASSPGQYRTPLHF	TGTGCCAGCAGCCCGGGGCAATACAGGACACCCCTCCACTTT	TRBJ1-6	NA	few	TRBV12-3/TRBV12-4
CASSKLAGETQYF	TGTGCCAGCAGCAAACTAGCGGGCGAGACCCAGTACTTC	TRBJ2-5	TRBD2	once	TRBV7-3
CASSLDGSYNEQFF	TGCGCCAGCAGCTTGGACGGGAGCTACAATGAGCAGTTCTTC	TRBJ2-1	NA	many	TRBV5-1
CSVEGTGTSIADTQYF	TGCAGCGTTGAAGGGACCGGGACTAGCATCGCAGATACGCAGTATTTT	TRBJ2-3	TRBD2	many	TRBV29-1
CASSLIAGANIQYF	TGTGCCAGCAGTCTTATAGCGGGGGCAAACATTCAGTACTTC	TRBJ2-4	TRBD2	NA	TRBV27
CASSLVPAGFAPGYYNEQFF	TGTGCCAGCAGCTTAGTCCCAGCGGGATTCGCCCCTGGGTACTACAATGAGCAGTTCTTC	TRBJ2-1	TRBD2	few	TRBV11-2
CASSYDSNGYTF	TGCGCCAGCAGTTACGACAGTAATGGCTACACCTTC	TRBJ1-2	NA	few	TRBV5-1
CASSSLAGSTNTGELFF	TGTGCCAGCAGCTCTCTAGCGGGGTCCACGAACACCGGGGAGCTGTTTTTT	TRBJ2-2	TRBD2	many	TRBV7-2
CSVAVSSNYGYTF	TGCAGCGTTGCAGTCAGCAGTAACTATGGCTACACCTTC	TRBJ1-2	NA	NA	TRBV29-1
CASSPGRETGELFF	TGCGCCAGCAGCCCGGGCAGGGAGACCGGGGAGCTGTTTTTT	TRBJ2-2	NA	few	TRBV4-1
CASKLNTGELFF	TGTGCCAGCAAGTTAAACACCGGGGAGCTGTTTTTT	TRBJ2-2	NA	many	TRBV2
CSAGAEQDSDTQYF	TGCAGCGCGGGGGCCGAGCAGGATTCAGATACGCAGTATTTT	TRBJ2-3	NA	few	TRBV29-1
CASSPLLRYEQYF	TGTGCCAGCAGCCCTCTGTTGCGCTACGAGCAGTACTTC	TRBJ2-7	NA	many	TRBV5-6
CASSQGVRGYNEQFF	TGTGCCAGCAGCCAAGGTGTTCGGGGTTACAATGAGCAGTTCTTC	TRBJ2-1	NA	many	TRBV14
CASIIGGYYNEQFF	TGCGCCAGCATCATCGGGGGATATTACAATGAGCAGTTCTTC	TRBJ2-1	NA	few	TRBV5-1
CASSQGGRDRGNEQFF	TGTGCCAGCAGCCAAGGAGGTCGGGACAGGGGCAATGAGCAGTTCTTC	TRBJ2-1	TRBD1	many	TRBV3-1
CASSPWRDNTDTQYF	TGTGCCAGCTCACCTTGGCGGGATAATACAGATACGCAGTATTTT	TRBJ2-3	NA	NA	TRBV18
CASSPLGRELFF	TGTGCCAGCAGCCCCTTAGGGAGGGAGCTGTTTTTT	TRBJ2-2	NA	many	TRBV12-3/TRBV12-4
CASSRQGANTGELFF	TGTGCCAGCAGCCGACAGGGGGCGAACACCGGGGAGCTGTTTTTT	TRBJ2-2	TRBD1	NA	TRBV5-5
CASSVNRGDYGYTF	TGTGCCAGCAGCGTTAACAGGGGTGACTATGGCTACACCTTC	TRBJ1-2	TRBD1	NA	TRBV6-1
CASSGTANTGELFF	TGTGCCAGCTCAGGGACCGCGAACACCGGGGAGCTGTTTTTT	TRBJ2-2	NA	many	TRBV18
CASSQGQGMIEKLFF	TGTGCCAGCAGTCAAGGACAGGGGATGATTGAAAAACTGTTTTTT	TRBJ1-4	TRBD1	few	TRBV12-3/TRBV12-4
CASSYTAGTGGYNEQFF	TGCGCCAGCAGCTATACCGCCGGGACAGGGGGTTACAATGAGCAGTTCTTC	TRBJ2-1	TRBD1	few	TRBV5-1
CASSLRRGGSYGYTF	TGTGCCAGCAGTTTAAGGAGGGGGGGGAGCTATGGCTACACCTTC	TRBJ1-2	NA	few	TRBV12-3/TRBV12-4
CASSSGLFYNEQFF	TGTGCCAGCAGCTCGGGACTTTTCTACAATGAGCAGTTCTTC	TRBJ2-1	NA	many	TRBV7-2
CASSEGSGDGYTF	TGTGCCAGCAGTGAGGGGTCAGGAGATGGCTACACCTTC	TRBJ1-2	NA	NA	TRBV25-1
CATSGHGGLPGELFF	TGTGCCACCAGCGGGCACGGGGGGTTGCCCGGGGAGCTGTTTTTT	TRBJ2-2	TRBD2	NA	TRBV15